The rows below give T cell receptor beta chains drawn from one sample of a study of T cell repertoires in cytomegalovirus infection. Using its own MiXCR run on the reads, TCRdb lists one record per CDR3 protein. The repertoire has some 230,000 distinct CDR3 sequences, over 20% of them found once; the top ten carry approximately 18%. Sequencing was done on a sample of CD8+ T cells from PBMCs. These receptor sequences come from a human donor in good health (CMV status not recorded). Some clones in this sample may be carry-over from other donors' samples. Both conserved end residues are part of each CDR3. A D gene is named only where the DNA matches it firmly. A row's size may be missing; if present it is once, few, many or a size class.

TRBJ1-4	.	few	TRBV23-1	TGCGCCAGCAGTCATCCCGGGAAGAATAATGAAAAACTGTTTTTT	CASSHPGKNNEKLFF
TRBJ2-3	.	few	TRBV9	TGTGCCAGCAGCGATGAGGGGACACACACAGATACGCAGTATTTT	CASSDEGTHTDTQYF
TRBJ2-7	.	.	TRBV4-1	TGCGCCAGCAGCCAAGGGACACTTACCTACGAGCAGTACTTC	CASSQGTLTYEQYF
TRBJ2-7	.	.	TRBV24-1	TGTGCCACCAGTGATTTCGGGTACGAGCAGTACTTC	CATSDFGYEQYF
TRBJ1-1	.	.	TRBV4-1	TGCGCCAGCAGCCAAGAAGGGACGGTGAACACTGAAGCTTTCTTT	CASSQEGTVNTEAFF
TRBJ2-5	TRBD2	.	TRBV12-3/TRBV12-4	TGTGCCAGCAGTTTGGGGGGACTACTCCAGGACTTC	CASSLGGLLQDF
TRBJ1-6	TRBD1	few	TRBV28	TGTGCCAGCAGTCAGGGGGTTCTCGGTTCACCCCTCCACTTT	CASSQGVLGSPLHF
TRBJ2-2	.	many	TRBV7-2	TGTGCCAGCAGCTTAGCGGGCGCCGGGGAGCTGTTTTTT	CASSLAGAGELFF
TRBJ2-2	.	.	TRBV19	TGTGCCAGTAGTATCGGACGCACCGGGGAGCTGTTTTTT	CASSIGRTGELFF
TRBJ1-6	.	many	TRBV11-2	TGTGCCAGCAGCTTAGGGGGAATGGGATCACCCCTCCACTTT	CASSLGGMGSPLHF
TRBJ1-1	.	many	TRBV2	TGTGCCATCCAGACCGGGACCGGGGGGCCTGAAGCTTTCTTT	CAIQTGTGGPEAFF
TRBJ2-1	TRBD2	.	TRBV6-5	TGTGCCAGCACCGACAGCGGGGGGGCTTTTTACAATGAGCAGTTCTTC	CASTDSGGAFYNEQFF
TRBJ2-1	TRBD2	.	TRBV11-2	TGTGCCAGCAGCTTTCTCGCGGGGGGACAGTTCTTC	CASSFLAGGQFF
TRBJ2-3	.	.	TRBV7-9	TGTGCCAGCAGCTTGGTGGGGGGCCCTATGGATACGCAGTATTTT	CASSLVGGPMDTQYF
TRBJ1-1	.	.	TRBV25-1	TGTGCCAGCAGTGATCGGAAGGAAGCTTTCTTT	CASSDRKEAFF
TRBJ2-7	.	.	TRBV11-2	TGTGCCAGCAGCTTAGAGGCAGACTACGAGCAGTACTTC	CASSLEADYEQYF
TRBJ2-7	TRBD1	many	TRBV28	TGTGCCAGCAGTTCCGGACAGGGATACTACGAGCAGTACTTC	CASSSGQGYYEQYF
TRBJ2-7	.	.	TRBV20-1	TGCAGTGCTAGAGGAAGGCCCCTGGGCCCCTACGAGCAGTACTTC	CSARGRPLGPYEQYF
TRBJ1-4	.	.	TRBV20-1	TGCAGTGCTAGAAGGTTCCAGGGTAATGAAAAACTGTTTTTT	CSARRFQGNEKLFF
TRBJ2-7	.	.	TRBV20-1	TGCAGTGCAGGGACACAAAGCTCCTACGAGCAGTACTTC	CSAGTQSSYEQYF
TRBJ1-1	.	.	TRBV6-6	TGTGCCAGCGGATCCGAACGTCCGACGGTGAACACTGAAGCTTTCTTT	CASGSERPTVNTEAFF
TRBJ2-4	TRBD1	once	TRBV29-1	TGCAGCGTTGTAGACAGGGAAGCCAAAAACATTCAGTACTTC	CSVVDREAKNIQYF
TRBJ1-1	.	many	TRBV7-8	TGTGCCAGCAGCCCCTGGGGAGGGAACACTGAAGCTTTCTTT	CASSPWGGNTEAFF
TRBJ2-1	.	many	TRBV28	TGTGCCAGCAGTACCTCCCCCCGGGGGCCCTACAATGAGCAGTTCTTC	CASSTSPRGPYNEQFF
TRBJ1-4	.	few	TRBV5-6	TGTGCCAGCAGCTCCGGTCGGGGTGGCGGTGAAAAACTGTTTTTT	CASSSGRGGGEKLFF
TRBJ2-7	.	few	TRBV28	TGTGCCAGCAGTTTCAGGGCGTACGAGCAGTACTTC	CASSFRAYEQYF
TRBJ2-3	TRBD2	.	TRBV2	TGTGCCAGACTCGGAGGCGGACTAGCGGGGGATCGGGATACGCAGTATTTT	CARLGGGLAGDRDTQYF
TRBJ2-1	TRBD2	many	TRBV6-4	TGTGCCAGCAGTGGCGGCGGGGGGGGCACCAATGAGCAGTTCTTC	CASSGGGGGTNEQFF
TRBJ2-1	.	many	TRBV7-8	TGTGCCAGCAGCCCAGTGGCCCTGGGGGTATGGGAGCAGTTCTTC	CASSPVALGVWEQFF
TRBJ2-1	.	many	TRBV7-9	TGTGCCAGCAGCTCGCCCCCCCGGGCGAATGAGCAGTTCTTC	CASSSPPRANEQFF
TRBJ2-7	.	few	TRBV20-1	TGCAGTGCTAGAGATGAGGCTAGCACTTACGAGCAGTACTTC	CSARDEASTYEQYF
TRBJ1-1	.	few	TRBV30	TGTGCCTGGAGGTCCCCTCGAAGGAGGGGAGACACTGAAGCTTTCTTT	CAWRSPRRRGDTEAFF
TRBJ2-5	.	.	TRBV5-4	TGTGCCAGCAGGCGGGAACAAGAGACCCAGTACTTC	CASRREQETQYF
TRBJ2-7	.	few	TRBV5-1	TGCGCCAGCAGCGCAGCGCAGGGGCCCTACGAGCAGTACTTC	CASSAAQGPYEQYF
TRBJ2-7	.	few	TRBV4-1	TGCGCCAGCAGCCAAGTCGGCAGTCGCTACGAGCAGTACTTC	CASSQVGSRYEQYF
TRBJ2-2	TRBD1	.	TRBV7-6	TGTGCCAGCAGTTCGACAGGGGACACCGGGGAGCTGTTTTTT	CASSSTGDTGELFF
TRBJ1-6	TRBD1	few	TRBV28	TGTGCCAGCAGTCCCAGGGGGACTAATTCACCCCTCCACTTT	CASSPRGTNSPLHF
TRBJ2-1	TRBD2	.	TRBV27	TGTGCCAGCAGTTTCCTGGGCGGGGGGGCCTACAATGAGCAGTTCTTC	CASSFLGGGAYNEQFF
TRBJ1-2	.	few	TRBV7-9	TGTGCCAGCAGCGAAAGCGGGGGCGGCTATGGCTACACCTTC	CASSESGGGYGYTF
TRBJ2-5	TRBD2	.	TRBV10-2	TGCGCCAGCAATCGAGCGGGGGGCTTGGAGACCCAGTACTTC	CASNRAGGLETQYF
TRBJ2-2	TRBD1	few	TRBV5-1	TGCGCCAGCAGCTTCGAGACAGGGGGCACCGGGGAGCTGTTTTTT	CASSFETGGTGELFF
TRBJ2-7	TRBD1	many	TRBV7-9	TGTGCCAGCAGCCCGAAGACAGGGCTCTCCTACGAGCAGTACTTC	CASSPKTGLSYEQYF
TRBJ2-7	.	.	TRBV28	TGTGCCAGCAGCGGTCCCTCGATTGGGCCCTACGAGCAGTACTTC	CASSGPSIGPYEQYF
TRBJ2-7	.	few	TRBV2	TGTGCCAGCATCGAACGAGGGAGCTCCTACGAGCAGTACTTC	CASIERGSSYEQYF
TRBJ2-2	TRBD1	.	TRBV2	TGTGCCAGCAGCGGGACAGTTAACACCGGGGAGCTGTTTTTT	CASSGTVNTGELFF
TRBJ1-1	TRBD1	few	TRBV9	TGTGCCAGCAGCATGGGGACAGGGGTTAACACTGAAGCTTTCTTT	CASSMGTGVNTEAFF
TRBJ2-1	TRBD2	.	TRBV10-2	TGCGCCAGCAGTGACGGACTAGCGGGGGACAATGAGCAGTTCTTC	CASSDGLAGDNEQFF
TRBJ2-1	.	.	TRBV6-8	TGTGCCAGCAGCTACACAGGGTCAGGGAATGAGCAGTTCTTC	CASSYTGSGNEQFF
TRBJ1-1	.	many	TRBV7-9	TGTGCCAGCATCGGGCCTCTGGAAGCTTTCTTT	CASIGPLEAFF
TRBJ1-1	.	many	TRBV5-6	TGTGCCAGCAGCCTGGGACGGTACACTGAAGCTTTCTTT	CASSLGRYTEAFF
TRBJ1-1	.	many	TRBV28	TGTGCCAGCAGCCTCCTTGTTACGAACACTGAAGCTTTCTTT	CASSLLVTNTEAFF
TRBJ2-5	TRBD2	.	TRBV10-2	TGCGCCAGCAGTGATCCAGCGGGGGGGCTACCACAAGAGACCCAGTACTTC	CASSDPAGGLPQETQYF
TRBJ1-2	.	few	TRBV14	TGTGCCAGCAGCCAAGATATGGGGGTCCACTATGGCTACACCTTC	CASSQDMGVHYGYTF
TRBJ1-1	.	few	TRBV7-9	TGTGCCAGCACGCAGGATGGGGGGAACACTGAAGCTTTCTTT	CASTQDGGNTEAFF
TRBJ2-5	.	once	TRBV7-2	TGTACCAGCAGCTTAAACAGGGAAGAGACCCAGTACTTC	CTSSLNREETQYF